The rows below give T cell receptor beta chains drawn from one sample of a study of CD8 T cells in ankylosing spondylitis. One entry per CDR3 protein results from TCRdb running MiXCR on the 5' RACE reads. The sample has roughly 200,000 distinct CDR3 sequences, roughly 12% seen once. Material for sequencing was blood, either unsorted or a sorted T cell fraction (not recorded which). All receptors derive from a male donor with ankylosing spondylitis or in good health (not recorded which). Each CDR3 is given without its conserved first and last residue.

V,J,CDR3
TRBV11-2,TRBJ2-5,ASSLYKTQY
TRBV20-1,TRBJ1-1,SATPGRVGMNTEAF
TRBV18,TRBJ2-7,ASSPPQGDEQY
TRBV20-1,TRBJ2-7,SARASSQYEQY
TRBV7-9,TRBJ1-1,ASSSLPVGGNTEAF
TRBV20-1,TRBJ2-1,SASFSGLSIYNEQF
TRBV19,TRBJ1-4,ASSILQGGNEKLF
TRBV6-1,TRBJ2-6,ASIGQGPSGANVLT
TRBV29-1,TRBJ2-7,SVTDRGTAEQY
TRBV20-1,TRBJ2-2,SAESGGNTGELF
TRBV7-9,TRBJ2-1,ASSFTLNEQF
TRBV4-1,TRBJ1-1,ASSLAGSNTEAF
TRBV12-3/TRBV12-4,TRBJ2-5,ASSLARGTQETQY
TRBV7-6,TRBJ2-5,ASSLALLETQY
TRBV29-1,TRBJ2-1,SVEEGSGTGGISYNEQF
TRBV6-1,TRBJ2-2,ASSQNRDRDPGELF
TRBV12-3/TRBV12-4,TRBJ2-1,ASSLSGGGNEQF
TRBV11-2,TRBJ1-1,ASSPREIGSTEAF
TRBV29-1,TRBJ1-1,SVEDRTAVEAF
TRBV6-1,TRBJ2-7,ASSEGLAGRTFTYEQY
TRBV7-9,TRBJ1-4,ASSPDRGRTANEKLF
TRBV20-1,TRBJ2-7,SATGTGTYEQY
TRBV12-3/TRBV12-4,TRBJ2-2,ASSPPGLAGTGELF
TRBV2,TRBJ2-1,ASTRGAENNEQF
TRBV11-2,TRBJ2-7,ASSLPFGGSGKPYEQY
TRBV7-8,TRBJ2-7,ASSLWRTSGVLDEQY
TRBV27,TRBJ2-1,ASSLSSGQGVNEQF
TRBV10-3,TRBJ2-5,AIGPPVGETQY
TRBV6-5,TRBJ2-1,ASSSDVSSYNEQF
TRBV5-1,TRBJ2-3,ASSPDGGLGTDTQY
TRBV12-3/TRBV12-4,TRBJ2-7,ASSPGGTGSEQY
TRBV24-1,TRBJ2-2,ATSDRTGDHGELF
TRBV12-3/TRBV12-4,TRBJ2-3,ASSPDRETDTQY
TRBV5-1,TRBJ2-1,ASSGRIAGGHSEQF
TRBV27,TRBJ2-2,ASSFLAGGPPSGELF
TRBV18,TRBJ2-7,ASSPRDTLYEQY
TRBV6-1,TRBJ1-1,ASKEVNTEAF
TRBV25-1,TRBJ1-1,ASSPGHDNTEAF
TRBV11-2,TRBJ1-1,ASAPGPSAEAF
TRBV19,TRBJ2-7,ASTKEGLDTLGSYEQY
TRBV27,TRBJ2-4,ASSSRGSLAKNIQY
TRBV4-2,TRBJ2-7,ASSAGTSSSYEQY
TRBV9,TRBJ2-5,ASSLGGTAKETQY
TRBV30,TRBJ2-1,AWTGQDEQF
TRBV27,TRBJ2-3,ASSFARSTDTQY
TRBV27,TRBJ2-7,ASGPGTLVSYEQY
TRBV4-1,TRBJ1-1,ASSHENRDTEAF
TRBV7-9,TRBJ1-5,ASSSMTGIQPQH
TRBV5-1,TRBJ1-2,ASSPSRGGQGIYGYT
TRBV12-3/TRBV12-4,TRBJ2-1,ASRSFQYNEQF
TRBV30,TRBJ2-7,AWRAGLEFLYEQY
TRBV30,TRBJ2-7,AWSVSRDPYEQY
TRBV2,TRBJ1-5,ATQTGTGNQPQH
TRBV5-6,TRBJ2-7,ASSRGLAKEYEQY
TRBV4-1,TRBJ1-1,ASSQMTGNTEAF
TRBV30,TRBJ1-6,AWSVASSYNSPLH